Listed below are T cell receptor beta chains from one sample, sequenced in a study of blood T cell repertoires in COVID-19. Sequencing was performed with immunoSEQ multiplex PCR; in TCRdb, only in-frame clones are kept and a portion is missing. This repertoire shows 70,000 or so clones, 70% to 80% found once; its top ten account for approximately 21%. The sequenced material came from peripheral blood. These receptors were obtained from a man between 65 and 80 years old with acute or convalescent COVID-19. The CDR3 runs from the conserved cysteine through the conserved F or W. Expanded clones are given a class, and other clones once, few, many or no size at all.

clone_size,v_call,j_call,cdr3_aa
.,TRBV2,TRBJ1-3,CASSALLGQGPSGNTIYF
.,TRBV3-1/TRBV3-2,TRBJ2-7,CASSLAGGNYEQYF
.,TRBV19,TRBJ1-2,CASSIPGQPVNYGYTF
.,TRBV27,TRBJ1-2,CASSYGRANYGYTF
.,TRBV27,TRBJ1-2,CASSPTRQGRDGYTF
.,TRBV28,TRBJ1-2,CASSLWGTNYGYTF
few,TRBV11-2,TRBJ2-1,CASSLGLALGEQFF
.,TRBV14,TRBJ1-2,CASSQARGAGGLFHGYTF
few,TRBV29-1,TRBJ1-5,CSVAGQYIFSDQPQHF
.,TRBV27,TRBJ2-1,CASTPTGATTLGDEQFF
.,TRBV28,TRBJ2-7,CASSIGGQGTAVEQYF
.,TRBV27,TRBJ1-1,CASSTTGTWAEAFF
.,TRBV6-4,TRBJ2-1,CASSDDIIPSASGRSNEQFF
.,TRBV14,TRBJ2-1,CASSQSPGLAPSEEQFF
.,TRBV27,TRBJ1-1,CASSLSNRGLMMNTEAFF
few,TRBV5-1,TRBJ1-1,CASSLETPTAEAFF
.,TRBV20-1,TRBJ1-2,CSAHQSGYTF
few,TRBV5-1,TRBJ2-1,CASSLGSSGPNHEQFF
.,TRBV6-2/TRBV6-3,TRBJ1-5,CASSYPRNNQPQHF
many,TRBV3-1/TRBV3-2,TRBJ2-2,CASSPLPGSGPNTGELFF
.,TRBV24-1,TRBJ2-7,CATSDPGQGTHEQYF
.,TRBV3-1/TRBV3-2,TRBJ2-7,CASSRKGTYEQYF
.,TRBV14,TRBJ2-3,CASSTQGTDTQYF
.,TRBV28,TRBJ2-7,CASSSPGGTGPSEQYF
.,TRBV2,TRBJ2-7,CASSEWDRAEQYF
.,TRBV2,TRBJ2-2,CASSGFRTVNNAGELFF
.,TRBV6-5,TRBJ2-3,CASSRLARSTDTQYF
.,TRBV7-6,TRBJ2-3,CASSQGAGGSGKADTQYF
.,TRBV3-1/TRBV3-2,TRBJ2-1,CASSQPRASGKEDEQFF
.,TRBV28,TRBJ2-7,CASSPNQQVFVQYF
few,TRBV14,TRBJ1-3,CASSQDLGTPISGNTIYF
.,TRBV29-1,TRBJ1-3,CSVGDISGNTIYF
few,TRBV5-1,TRBJ1-5,CASSLDWGQPQHF
.,TRBV12-3/TRBV12-4,TRBJ1-2,CASRVLAGYGYTF
.,TRBV6-4,TRBJ2-7,CASSDSLGRHLAYEQYF
.,TRBV7-2,TRBJ1-2,CASSLGVQAFYGYTF
.,TRBV9,TRBJ2-2,CASSDRQGLALRTGELFF
.,TRBV6-2/TRBV6-3,TRBJ2-4,CASSPLQAAKNIQYF
few,TRBV10-3,TRBJ2-3,CAIRSGTNTDTQYF
once,TRBV28,TRBJ1-5,CASSQTGLWKQPQHF
.,TRBV10-3,TRBJ2-1,CATTSGGYNEQFF
few,TRBV28,TRBJ2-1,CASSLFGRGYNEQFF
.,TRBV7-9,TRBJ2-7,CASSLPFAGGEQYF
.,TRBV28,TRBJ2-7,CASSRGHIRAYEQYF
.,TRBV30,TRBJ1-2,CAHGGGDFGYTF
few,TRBV19,TRBJ2-3,CASSPLPAGGTDTQYF
.,TRBV7-9,TRBJ2-2,CASSLEPFSGELFF
.,TRBV15,TRBJ1-3,CAAGEGGAGNTIYF
.,TRBV2,TRBJ2-2,CASSGANYGELFF
.,TRBV14,TRBJ2-1,CASSSLRDRGYNEQFF
once,TRBV6-5,TRBJ1-2,CASSYRGATYGYTF
.,TRBV10-3,TRBJ2-7,CAISGLAGQDEQYF
.,TRBV6-6,TRBJ2-6,CASSYGQGSGANVLTF
.,TRBV5-1,TRBJ1-5,CASSLGQNSNQPQHF
.,TRBV3-1/TRBV3-2,TRBJ2-5,CASSQGRRSETQYF
.,TRBV3-1/TRBV3-2,TRBJ2-7,CASSQPGLNYEQYF
.,TRBV7-3,TRBJ2-1,CASSLLAGGEYEQFF